These 21 T cell receptor beta chains were all obtained from the same sample, sequenced in a study of cytomegalovirus exposure and HLA in healthy donors. Primers included in the PCR were 60 Vbeta and 13 Jbeta primers. Clones were read by immunoSEQ multiplex PCR, and TCRdb kept only the in-frame ones, dropping some. There are about 150,000 clones in the sample; roughly 81% occur only once, and about 2.3% lies in the top ten. The sequencing sample was made of PBMCs. The receptors stem from a woman between 18 and 29 years old in good health and CMV-seronegative.

The chain employs TRBV11-3 and TRBJ2-1; possibly TRBD2 for D (6 bases). V was shortened by 1 base and J by 9 bases, with 13 bases between the two germline ends. CDR1 is SGHNT, CDR2 YENEEA, per germline. CDR3 length: 14 residues. The CDR3 loop is CASSLAGVSGEQFF. The CDR3 DNA reads as TGTGCCAGCAGCTTAGCGGGAGTCTCTGGTGAGCAGTTCTTC.

The chain employs TRBV6-1 and TRBJ2-7; 7 bases align to TRBD1. With V trimmed by 1 base and J by 0 bases, 6 bases remained unmatched. Germline CDR1 reads MNHNS; CDR2 reads SASEGT. This CDR3 is built from 16 residues. The CDR3: CASSEGYGDSSYEQYF. The CDR3 nucleotides are TGTGCCAGCAGTGAAGGATATGGGGACAGCTCCTACGAGCAGTACTTC.

The V call is TRBV19, the J call TRBJ2-7; D gene unclear. Germline V lookup: CDR1 LNHDA, CDR2 SQIVND (reference sequence). The V and J ends lost 3 bases and 3 bases respectively, with 9 bases between them. This CDR3 is built from 13 residues. CDR3 sequence (DNA): TGTGCCAGTAGTATGACGGGTAACTACGAGCAGTACTTC. This gives the protein CASSMTGNYEQYF.

The rearrangement uses TRBV28 and TRBJ2-1; 13 bases map to TRBD2. The germline CDR1 and CDR2 sequences are MDHEN and SYDVKM. The CDR3 sequence is 19 residues long. V lost 5 bases, J lost 0 bases, and 10 bases stayed unmatched. In DNA, the CDR3 is TGTGCCAGCAGTGATCCGGGACTAGCGGGGCGTAGCTCCTACAATGAGCAGTTCTTC. Translating gives CASSDPGLAGRSSYNEQFF.

The chain uses TRBV30 and TRBJ1-3; D not certain. This CDR3 has 13 amino acids. The germline CDR1 and CDR2 sequences are GTSNPN and SVGIG (reference sequence). The V end lost 5 bases, the J end lost 0 bases, and 8 bases lay between the germline ends. The CDR3 nucleotides read TGTGCCTGGGGAGTGAACTCTGGAAACACCATATATTTT. Protein product: CAWGVNSGNTIYF. The full variable domain, its missing parts supplied by reference TRBV30 and TRBJ1-3, is SQTIHQWPATLVQPVGSPLSLECTVEGTSNPNLYWYRQAAGRGLQLLFYSVGIGQISSEVPQNLSASRPQDRQFILSSKKLLLSDSGFYLCAWGVNSGNTIYFGEGSWLTVV.

The chain is built from TRBV7-2 and TRBJ1-2; D is unresolved. CDR1 is SGHTA, CDR2 FQGNSA, per germline. CDR3 length: 12 amino acids. V was pared by 5 bases and J by 2 bases, with 6 bases between. The CDR3 here is CASSRSNYGYTF. CDR3 nucleotide sequence: TGTGCCAGCAGCCGGTCCAACTATGGCTACACCTTC.

In this sample, this clone turned up a few times. This chain connects TRBV6-1 to TRBJ2-7; 8 nucleotides line up with TRBD2. The CDR3 runs 15 residues. CDR1 is MNHNS and CDR2 is SASEGT in the germline V gene. Germline trimming cut 1 base from V and 2 bases from J; bases unmatched to any gene: 4. The CDR3 loop is CASSEESAGAYEQYF. The CDR3 coding sequence is TGTGCCAGCAGTGAAGAGTCAGCGGGAGCCTACGAGCAGTACTTC.

The chain has TRBV5-1 and TRBJ2-2, with D tentatively TRBD1 (6 bases). Germline CDR1 reads SGHRS; CDR2 reads YFSETQ. The CDR3 loop spans 16 amino acids. V lost 4 bases to trimming and J lost 0 bases, with 13 bases between them. CDR3: CASSKDRIANTGELFF. DNA for the CDR3: TGCGCCAGCAGCAAAGACAGGATCGCGAACACCGGGGAGCTGTTTTTT.

V usage is TRBV2 and J usage is TRBJ1-4; TRBD1 is a possible D gene (5 bases). Germline lookup yields CDR1 SNHLY and CDR2 FYNNEI. This CDR3 comprises 15 residues. The V gene lost 7 bases and the J gene lost 2 bases, with 14 bases spanning the gap. The CDR3 reads CASTRWRGTNEKLFF. CDR3 coding DNA: TGTGCCAGCACCAGATGGCGGGGGACTAATGAAAAACTGTTTTTT.

The J gene is TRBJ2-5, the V gene TRBV7-2; 10 nucleotides line up with TRBD2. Looked up from germline, CDR1 is SGHTA and CDR2 is FQGNSA. The CDR3 length is 14 residues. J was trimmed by 4 bases and V by 3 bases; bases with no gene match: 2. The CDR3 region has the DNA TGTGCCAGCAGCTTTCTAGCGGGGGTAGAGACCCAGTACTTC. Encoded protein: CASSFLAGVETQYF.

This chain connects TRBV5-1 to TRBJ1-1; possible D gene TRBD1, 6 bases. This CDR3 is 14 amino acids long. V shed 1 base and J shed 0 bases, with 7 bases lying between them. The V gene's germline CDR1 is SGHRS and CDR2 YFSETQ. The CDR3 region has the DNA TGCGCCAGCAGCTTGACAGGGCTGAACACTGAAGCTTTCTTT. It codes for CASSLTGLNTEAFF.

V gene TRBV25-1 combines with J gene TRBJ1-1; D gene uncertain. The germline CDR1 and CDR2 sequences are MGHDK and SYGVNS. V was clipped by 2 bases and J by 0 bases, with 10 bases between them. The CDR3 length is 15 residues. This chain's CDR3 is CASSEREDLNTEAFF. DNA for the CDR3: TGTGCCAGCAGTGAACGGGAGGACTTGAACACTGAAGCTTTCTTT.

J is TRBJ2-1 and V is TRBV4-1; 7 bases align to TRBD2. V was clipped by 5 bases and J by 8 bases; unmatched bases: 21. Germline V gene sequence: CDR1 MGHRA, CDR2 YSYEKL. This CDR3 has 18 residues. Written as DNA, the CDR3 is TGCGCCAGCAGCAACCTCGGGGCTAGCGGACCTCAAAGGGATGAGCAGTTCTTC. This translates into CASSNLGASGPQRDEQFF.

The chain is built from TRBV30 and TRBJ2-1; TRBD2 aligns across 10 bases. This CDR3 comprises 13 residues. Germline V CDR1 and CDR2: GTSNPN, SVGIG (reference sequence). The junction had 6 bases not matched to a gene; V was cut back by 7 bases and J by 6 bases. In DNA, the CDR3 is TGTGCCTTTGAGCGGGAGGGAGGCAATGAGCAGTTCTTC. Protein sequence: CAFEREGGNEQFF.

The chain has TRBV14 and TRBJ1-3; D remains unclear. CDR1 is SGHDN, CDR2 FVKESK, per germline. The length of the CDR3 is 13 residues. The V end was cut by 4 bases, the J end by 2 bases, with 6 bases between. CDR3 coding DNA: TGTGCCAGCAGCCGGCGGCCTGGAAACACCATATATTTT. Amino acid sequence: CASSRRPGNTIYF.

V is TRBV5-4 and J is TRBJ2-2, with 7 bases that match TRBD2. The CDR3 is 17 residues long. After removal of 2 bases from V and 2 bases from J, the junction contained 9 bases not matched to a gene. Looked up from germline, CDR1 is SGHNT and CDR2 is YYREEE (reference sequence). The CDR3 loop reads CASSFVPGTINTGELFF. The CDR3 DNA is TGTGCCAGCAGCTTTGTCCCCGGGACTATAAACACCGGGGAGCTGTTTTTT.

This chain's CDR3 is CASSARDSSTPQHF. In DNA, the CDR3 is TGTGCCAGCAGTGCCCGGGACAGCTCTACGCCCCAGCATTTT. The V and J genes are TRBV25-1 and TRBJ1-5; the match to TRBD1 covers 7 bases. The V and J ends lost 4 bases and 9 bases, in that order; junction bases with no gene match: 9. The CDR3 sequence is 14 residues long. From germline, CDR1 is MGHDK and CDR2 SYGVNS.

The gene calls are TRBV27 and TRBJ1-6, with D perhaps TRBD1 (5 bases). Trimming left V 1 base short and J 8 bases short, with 12 bases between. The CDR3 length is 15 residues. Looked up from germline, CDR1 is MNHEY and CDR2 is SMNVEV (reference sequence). CDR3 amino acids: CASSLFGATDSPLHF. The CDR3 bases are TGTGCCAGCAGTTTATTTGGGGCTACCGATTCACCCCTCCACTTT.

This clone was found a few times. The V and J genes are TRBV28 and TRBJ1-6; weak D call: TRBD1 (6 bases). V lost 4 bases to trimming and J lost 10 bases, with 11 bases between them. The germline V gene has CDR1 MDHEN and CDR2 SYDVKM. CDR3 length: 13 amino acids. The CDR3 protein is CASSSGGLSPLHF. The CDR3, as DNA: TGTGCCAGCAGTTCGGGGGGGCTCTCACCCCTCCACTTT.

This sequence joins TRBV2 and TRBJ2-3, with 13 nucleotides matching TRBD2. Trimming cost V 6 bases and J 5 bases; bases outside gene matches: 8. The CDR3 runs 16 residues. CDR1 and CDR2 from the germline V gene are SNHLY and FYNNEI. The CDR3 loop reads CASSLGLAGPLDTQYF. The DNA for the CDR3 is TGTGCCAGCAGCCTGGGACTAGCGGGGCCCCTAGATACGCAGTATTTT.

V is TRBV5-5 and J is TRBJ2-7; TRBD1 matches at 10 bases. Per the germline V gene, CDR1 is SGHKS and CDR2 is YYEKEE (reference sequence). The CDR3 is made up of 14 amino acids. The junction had 3 bases not matched to a gene; V was cut back by 3 bases and J by 3 bases. As DNA, the CDR3 is TGTGCCAGCAGCTGGGGACAGGGGAGCTACGAGCAGTACTTC. Amino acid sequence: CASSWGQGSYEQYF.